This TCR beta chain appears in the sequencing data of a study of blood T cell repertoires in COVID-19. In the study overall: PBMCs, B-cell-depleted T cells, or T cells were the source of the cDNA or gDNA that made up the material.

The ends lost 3 bases at V and 7 bases at J; junction bases unmatched: 8. The CDR3 runs 14 residues. Germline lookup yields CDR1 SGHRS and CDR2 YFSETQ. Authors' analysis steps: Reference gene primer amplification in the assay estimated nucleated cell counts. Assay used: immunoSEQ multiplex PCR; TCRdb lists only in-frame clones, some missing. The D gene and trimming were derived from the DNA, and the V and J assignments and clone size from that table. The table includes roughly 200,000 clones, under 85% detected once. The chain has TRBV5-1 and TRBJ2-5; 8 bases fit TRBD1. This receptor was identified in a woman aged 25 to 45 with COVID-19, enrolled during active disease. Specimen: peripheral blood. CDR3 nucleotide sequence: TGCGCCAGCAGCTCTCTAGACAGGGGCGGGACCCAGTACTTC. Its translation: CASSSLDRGGTQYF. Drawing the rest from reference TRBV5-1 and TRBJ2-5, the complete variable domain is KAGVTQTPRYLIKTRGQQVTLSCSPISGHRSVSWYQQTPGQGLQFLFEYFSETQRNKGNFPGRFSGRQFSNSRSEMNVSTLELGDSALYLCASSSLDRGGTQYFGPGTRLLVL.